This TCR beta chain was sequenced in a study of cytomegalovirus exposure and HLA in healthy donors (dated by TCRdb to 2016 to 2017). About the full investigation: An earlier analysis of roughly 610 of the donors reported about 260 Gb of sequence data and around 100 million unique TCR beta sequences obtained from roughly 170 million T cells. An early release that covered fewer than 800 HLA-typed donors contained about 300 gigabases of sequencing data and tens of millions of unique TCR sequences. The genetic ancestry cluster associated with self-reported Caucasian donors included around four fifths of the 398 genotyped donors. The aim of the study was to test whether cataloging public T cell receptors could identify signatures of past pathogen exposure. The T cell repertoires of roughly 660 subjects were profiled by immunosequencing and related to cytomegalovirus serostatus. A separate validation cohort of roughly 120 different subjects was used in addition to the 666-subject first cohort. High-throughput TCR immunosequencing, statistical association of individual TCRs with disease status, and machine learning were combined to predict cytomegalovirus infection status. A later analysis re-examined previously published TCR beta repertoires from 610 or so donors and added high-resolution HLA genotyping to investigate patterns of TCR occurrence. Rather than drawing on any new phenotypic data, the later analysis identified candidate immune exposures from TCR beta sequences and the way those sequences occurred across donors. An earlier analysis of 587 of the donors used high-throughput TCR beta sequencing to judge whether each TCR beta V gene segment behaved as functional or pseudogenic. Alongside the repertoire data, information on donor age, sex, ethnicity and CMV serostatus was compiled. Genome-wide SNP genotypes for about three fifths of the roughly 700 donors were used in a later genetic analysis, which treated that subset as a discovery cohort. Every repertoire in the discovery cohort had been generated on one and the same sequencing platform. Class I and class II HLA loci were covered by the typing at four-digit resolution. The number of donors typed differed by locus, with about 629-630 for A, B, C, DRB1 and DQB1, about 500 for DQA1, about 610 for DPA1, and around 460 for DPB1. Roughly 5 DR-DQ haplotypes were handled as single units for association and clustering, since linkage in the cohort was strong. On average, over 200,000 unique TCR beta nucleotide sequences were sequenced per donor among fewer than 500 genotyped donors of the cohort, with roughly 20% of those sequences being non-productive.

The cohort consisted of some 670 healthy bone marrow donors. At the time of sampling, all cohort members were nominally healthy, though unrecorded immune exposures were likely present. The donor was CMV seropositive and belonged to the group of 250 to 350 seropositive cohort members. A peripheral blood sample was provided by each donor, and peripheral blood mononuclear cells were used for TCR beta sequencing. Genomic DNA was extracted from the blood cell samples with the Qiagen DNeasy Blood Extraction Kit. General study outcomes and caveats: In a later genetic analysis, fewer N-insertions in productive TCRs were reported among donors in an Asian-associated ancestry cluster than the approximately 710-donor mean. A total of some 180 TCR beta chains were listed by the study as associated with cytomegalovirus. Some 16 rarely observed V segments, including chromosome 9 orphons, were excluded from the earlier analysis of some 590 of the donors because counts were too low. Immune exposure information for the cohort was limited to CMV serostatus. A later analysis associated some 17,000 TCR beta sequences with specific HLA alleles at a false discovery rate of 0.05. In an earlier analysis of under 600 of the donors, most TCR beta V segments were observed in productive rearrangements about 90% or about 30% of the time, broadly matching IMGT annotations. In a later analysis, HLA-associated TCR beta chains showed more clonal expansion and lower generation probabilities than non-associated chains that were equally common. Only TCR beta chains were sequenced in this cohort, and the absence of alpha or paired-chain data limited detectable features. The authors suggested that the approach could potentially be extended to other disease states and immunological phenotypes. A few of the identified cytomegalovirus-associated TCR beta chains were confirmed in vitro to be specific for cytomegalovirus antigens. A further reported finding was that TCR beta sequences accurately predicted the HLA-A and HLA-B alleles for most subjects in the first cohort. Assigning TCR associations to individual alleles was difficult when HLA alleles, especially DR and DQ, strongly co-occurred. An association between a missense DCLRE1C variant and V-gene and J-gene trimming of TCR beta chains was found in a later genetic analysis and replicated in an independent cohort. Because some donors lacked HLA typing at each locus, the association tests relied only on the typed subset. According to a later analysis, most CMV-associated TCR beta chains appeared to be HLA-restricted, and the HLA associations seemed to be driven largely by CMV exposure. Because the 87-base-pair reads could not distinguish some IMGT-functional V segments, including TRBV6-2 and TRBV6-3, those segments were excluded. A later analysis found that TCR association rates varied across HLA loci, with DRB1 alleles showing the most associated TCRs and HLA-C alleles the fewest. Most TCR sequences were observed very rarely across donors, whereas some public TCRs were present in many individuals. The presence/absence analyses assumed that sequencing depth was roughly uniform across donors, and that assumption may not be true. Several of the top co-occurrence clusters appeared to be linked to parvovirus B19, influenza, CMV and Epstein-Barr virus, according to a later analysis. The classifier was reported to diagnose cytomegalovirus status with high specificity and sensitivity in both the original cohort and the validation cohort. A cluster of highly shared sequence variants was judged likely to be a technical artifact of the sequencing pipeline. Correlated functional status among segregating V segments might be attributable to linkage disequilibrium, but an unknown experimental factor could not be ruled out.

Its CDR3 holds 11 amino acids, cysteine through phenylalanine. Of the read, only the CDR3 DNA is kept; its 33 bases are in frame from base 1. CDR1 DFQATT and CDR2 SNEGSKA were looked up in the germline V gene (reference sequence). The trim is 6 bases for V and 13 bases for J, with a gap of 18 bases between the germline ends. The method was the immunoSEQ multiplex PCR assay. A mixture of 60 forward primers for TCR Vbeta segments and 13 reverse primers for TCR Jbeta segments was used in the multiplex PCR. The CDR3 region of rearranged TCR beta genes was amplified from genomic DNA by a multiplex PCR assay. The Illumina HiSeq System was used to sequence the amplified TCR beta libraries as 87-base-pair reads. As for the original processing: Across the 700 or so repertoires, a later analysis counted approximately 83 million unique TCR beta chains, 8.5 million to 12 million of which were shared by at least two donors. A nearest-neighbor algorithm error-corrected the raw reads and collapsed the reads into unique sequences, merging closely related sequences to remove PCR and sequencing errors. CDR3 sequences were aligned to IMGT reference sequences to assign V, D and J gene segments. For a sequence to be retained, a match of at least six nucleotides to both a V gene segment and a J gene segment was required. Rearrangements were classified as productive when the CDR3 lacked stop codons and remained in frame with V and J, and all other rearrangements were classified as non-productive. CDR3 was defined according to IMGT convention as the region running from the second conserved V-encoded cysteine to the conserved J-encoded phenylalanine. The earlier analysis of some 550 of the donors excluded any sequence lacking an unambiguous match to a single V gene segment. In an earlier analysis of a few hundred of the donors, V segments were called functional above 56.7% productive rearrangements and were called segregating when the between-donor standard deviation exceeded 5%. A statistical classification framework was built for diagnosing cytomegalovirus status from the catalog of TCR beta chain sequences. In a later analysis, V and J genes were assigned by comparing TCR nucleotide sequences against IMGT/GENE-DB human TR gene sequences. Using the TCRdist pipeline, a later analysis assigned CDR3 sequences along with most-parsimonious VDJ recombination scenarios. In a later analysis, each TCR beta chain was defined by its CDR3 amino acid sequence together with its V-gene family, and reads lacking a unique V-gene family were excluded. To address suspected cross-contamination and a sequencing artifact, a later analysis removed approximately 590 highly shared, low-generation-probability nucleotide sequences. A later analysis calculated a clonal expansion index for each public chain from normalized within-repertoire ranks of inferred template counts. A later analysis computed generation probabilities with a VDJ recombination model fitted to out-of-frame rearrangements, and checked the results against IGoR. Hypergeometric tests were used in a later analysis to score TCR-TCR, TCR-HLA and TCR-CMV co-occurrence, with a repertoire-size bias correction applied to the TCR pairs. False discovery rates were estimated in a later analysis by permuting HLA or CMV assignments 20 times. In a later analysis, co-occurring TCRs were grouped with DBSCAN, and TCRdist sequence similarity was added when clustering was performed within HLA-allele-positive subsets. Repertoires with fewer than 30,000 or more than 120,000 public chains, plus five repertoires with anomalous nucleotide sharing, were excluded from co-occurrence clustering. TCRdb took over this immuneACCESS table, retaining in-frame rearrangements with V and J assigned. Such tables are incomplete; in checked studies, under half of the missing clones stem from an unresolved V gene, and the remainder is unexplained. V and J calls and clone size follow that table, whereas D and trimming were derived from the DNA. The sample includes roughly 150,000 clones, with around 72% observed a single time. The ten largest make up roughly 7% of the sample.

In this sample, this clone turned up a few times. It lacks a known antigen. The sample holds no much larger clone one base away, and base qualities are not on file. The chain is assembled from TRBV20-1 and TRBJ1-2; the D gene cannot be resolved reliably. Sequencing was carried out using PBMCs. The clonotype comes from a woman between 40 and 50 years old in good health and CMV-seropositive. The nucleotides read TGCAGTGCCCCGCGCGCGGGGATTATCACCTTC. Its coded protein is CSAPRAGIITF.